This T cell receptor (beta chain) was captured in a study of blood T cell repertoires in COVID-19. Data came from immunoSEQ multiplex PCR; TCRdb stores just in-frame clones and leaves some out. The top ten hold about 7.1% of the sample, which has fewer than 120,000 clones, approximately 70% seen once. This clone was found a few times. J gave up 4 bases and V 1 base, and 5 bases lay outside the gene matches. Germline CDR1 is SGHAT and CDR2 is FQDESV (reference sequence). CDR3 length: 16 amino acids. The V and J genes are TRBV11-1 and TRBJ2-4; 9 bases agree with TRBD1. The sequence was collected from a woman aged 55-69 years with acute or convalescent COVID-19. Sequencing was done on a sample of peripheral blood. CDR3 protein: CASSLDPGQGKNIQYF. CDR3 DNA: TGTGCCAGCAGCTTAGATCCGGGACAGGGAAAAAACATTCAGTACTTC.